Shown below are 11 T cell receptor beta chains from a single sample sequenced in a study of tissue T cells after allogeneic stem cell transplantation. Regarding time point: mouse harvest day 7 after allogeneic transplant. Tail vein injection delivered 10^7 T-cell-depleted bone marrow cells and 10^6 splenic CD5+ T cells. Using immunoSEQ multiplex PCR, the repertoire was profiled, and TCRdb retains in-frame clones only, with some absent. The sample lists 6,000 to 7,500 clones; around 40% were seen once. The sequencing input was skin. All receptors derive from a female BALB/c mouse given C57BL/6 T cells with graft-versus-host disease after an allogeneic hematopoietic cell transplant.

Notes on this clone: Germline and genes: mouse. The observed sequence ends 1 residue before the CDR3 terminus, with the missing tail filled in from the germline J gene. The rearrangement joins TRBV2 to TRBJ1-4; the D is unclear. V was shortened by 6 bases and J by 4 bases, with 6 bases between the two germline ends. Germline V gives CDR1 LGHNA, CDR2 YSYQKL. This CDR3 region has 12 residues. CDR3 region: CASSHINERLFF. CDR3 DNA (partial): TGTGCCAGCAGTCACATCAACGAAAGATTATTT.

Remarks on this clone: Each gene name is a mouse one. The missing CDR3 end, 1 residue past where the read stops, is filled in from the germline J gene. V usage is TRBV26 and J usage is TRBJ2-4; 7 bases map to TRBD1. There are 14 residues in the CDR3. V was pared by 4 bases and J by 0 bases, with 1 base of the junction left unmatched. Germline V gives CDR1 KGHPV, CDR2 FQNQEV (reference sequence). The part of the CDR3 DNA that was read is TGTGCCAGCAGTCGACAGGGTAGTCAAAACACCTTGTAC. Translation: CASSRQGSQNTLY. The whole CDR3 protein is CASSRQGSQNTLYF.

As for this clone: Gene names and germline match the mouse. The read ends 1 residue early relative to the CDR3; the germline J gene fills the gap. V usage is TRBV26 and J usage is TRBJ1-1; no definite D call. The CDR3 loop spans 13 amino acids. Trimming removed 0 bases at V and 2 bases at J, with 4 bases between. Germline values: CDR1 KGHPV, CDR2 FQNQEV (reference sequence). The CDR3 is CASSLSINTEVFF. The sequenced part of the CDR3 DNA is TGTGCCAGCAGTCTGTCGATTAACACAGAAGTCTTC.

In regard to this clone: Genes here carry mouse names. CDR3 in amino acids: CAWNTGSSYEQYF. CDR3 bases read: TGTGCCTGGAACACAGGGAGCTCCTATGAACAGTAC. The rearrangement links TRBV31 to TRBJ2-7; tentatively, D is TRBD1 (6 bases). The read falls 1 residue short of the CDR3 end, and the missing part is taken from the germline J gene. Germline V gene lookup returns CDR1 GKSSPN and CDR2 SITVG. V was pared by 4 bases and J by 0 bases, with 10 bases between. This CDR3 has 13 residues.

This clone was observed a handful of times. These gene names are mouse names. The read is 1 residue too short to cover the CDR3 end, so that end is filled in from the germline J gene. The chain uses TRBV26 and TRBJ2-2, with D uncertain. Trimming pared 5 bases from V and 0 bases from J, leaving 10 bases between. This CDR3 is built from 15 residues. Germline lookup yields CDR1 KGHPV and CDR2 FQNQEV (reference sequence). Partial CDR3 DNA: TGTGCCAGCAGTGCCCGGGCCACAAACACCGGGCAGCTCTAC. Its translation is CASSARATNTGQLY. The entire CDR3 sequence reads CASSARATNTGQLYF.

This clone was seen more than once but under ten times. Gene names are the mouse ones. The CDR3 here is CSSSQSRGPEQYF. The DNA read from the CDR3 is TGCTCCAGCAGTCAATCGCGGGGGCCTGAACAGTAC. The rearrangement links TRBV23 to TRBJ2-7. The read falls 1 residue short of the CDR3 end, and the missing part is taken from the germline J gene. Germline-derived CDR1 and CDR2 are KGHTA and FQNQQP. The CDR3 runs 13 residues.

Concerning this clone itself: Gene names and germline refer to mouse. The read is 1 residue too short to cover the CDR3 end, so that end is filled in from the germline J gene. The chain employs TRBV13-1 and TRBJ2-4; possible D gene TRBD1, 5 bases. Germline V lookup: CDR1 NSHNY, CDR2 SYGAGN. V lost 2 bases to trimming and J lost 3 bases, with 10 bases between them. The CDR3 extends over 14 amino acids. CDR3: CASSDPDRQNTLYF. The sequenced part of the CDR3 DNA is TGTGCCAGCAGTGACCCAGACAGACAAAACACCTTGTAC.

In regard to this clone: Here the gene names and germline are mouse. CDR3 sequence: CASSPGLGGPGQLYF. The part of the CDR3 DNA that was read is TGTGCCAGCAGTCCGGGACTGGGGGGGCCCGGGCAGCTCTAC. The V and J genes are TRBV26 and TRBJ2-2, with 14 positions matching TRBD2. Coverage ceases 1 residue before the CDR3 finishes, and the germline J gene fills in the end. V shed 4 bases, J shed 6 bases, and the junction held 1 base outside the gene matches. The CDR3 consists of 15 residues. CDR1 is KGHPV, CDR2 FQNQEV, per germline (reference sequence). Full variable domain (outside the CDR3, taken from reference TRBV26 and TRBJ2-2): NSKVIQTPRYLVKGQGQKAKMRCIPEKGHPVVFWYQQNKNNEFKFLINFQNQEVLQQIDMTEKRFSAECPSNSPCSLEIQSSEAGDSALYLCASSPGLGGPGQLYFGEGSKLTVL.

This clone was found a few times. Germline and genes: mouse. The sequenced fragment ends 1 residue before the CDR3 boundary, so the rest is inferred from the germline J gene. The rearrangement joins TRBV12-1 to TRBJ1-2; D perhaps matches TRBD1 (5 bases). CDR1 is SGHSN and CDR2 is HYEKVE in the germline V gene. The CDR3 contains 14 residues. With 2 bases removed from V and 0 bases from J, the gap between germline ends came to 9 bases. The CDR3 DNA, read in part, is TGTGCCAGCTCTCCGACAGACCCAAACTCCGACTACACC. Residues: CASSPTDPNSDYT. The CDR3 reads in full as CASSPTDPNSDYTF. The variable domain in full, with the rest retrieved from reference TRBV12-1 and TRBJ1-2, is DSGVVQSPRHIIKEKGGRSVLTCIPISGHSNVVWYQQTLGKELKFLIQHYEKVERDKGFLPSRFSVQQFDDYHSEMNMSALELEDSAMYFCASSPTDPNSDYTFGSGTRLLVI.

With respect to this clone: The gene names given are mouse names. The CDR3 end lies 1 residue beyond the end of the read and is filled in from the germline J gene. The gene calls are TRBV26 and TRBJ1-2, with 7 bases that match TRBD1. This CDR3 comprises 14 residues. J gave up 0 bases and V 6 bases, and 4 bases lay outside the gene matches. Germline CDR1 is KGHPV and CDR2 is FQNQEV (reference sequence). The CDR3 reads CASSAGTANSDYTF. The DNA read from the CDR3 is TGTGCCAGCAGCGCCGGGACAGCAAACTCCGACTACACC.

Concerning this clone: Here the gene names and germline are mouse. The read terminates 1 residue before the CDR3 end, so the remaining end is supplied by the germline J gene. The chain couples TRBV26 to TRBJ1-4, with 8 bases fitting TRBD1. The CDR3 extends over 14 amino acids. Losses at the gene ends were 3 bases for V and 4 bases for J; bases not matched to a gene: 1. Germline lookup yields CDR1 KGHPV and CDR2 FQNQEV (reference sequence). The part of the CDR3 DNA that was read is TGTGCCAGCAGTCTCACAGGGGGCAACGAAAGATTATTT. Encoded protein: CASSLTGGNERLF. The entire CDR3 protein is CASSLTGGNERLFF.